Presented here are 5 T cell receptor beta chains from one specimen sequenced in a study of shared clonotypes between healthy human individuals. TCRdb keeps only in-frame clones here, not all; method: immunoSEQ multiplex PCR. The sample consists of around 2.5 million clones, 80% to 95% of them appearing once. Sequencing input: naive CD4+ T cells from PBMCs. The subset was: CD45RA+ positively selected. The receptor set was obtained from a man between 18 and 29 years old in good health. Some clones in this sample may be carry-over from other donors' samples.

The CDR3 DNA reads as TGTGCCAGCAGCAGAACCGGGCCATTGAACACTGAAGCTTTCTTT. The encoded protein is CASSRTGPLNTEAFF. The chain employs TRBV28 and TRBJ1-1; the D is unclear. Looked up from germline, CDR1 is MDHEN and CDR2 is SYDVKM. CDR3 size: 15 residues. Between the trimmed V and J ends, which lost 6 bases and 0 bases, there was a span of 14 bases.

The DNA for the CDR3 is TGTGCCTGGAGAAGACGGACAGGGAGGGTCGGTGAGCAGTTCTTC. This gives the protein CAWRRRTGRVGEQFF. The chain couples TRBV30 to TRBJ2-1; perhaps TRBD1 as D (8 bases). The CDR3 loop spans 15 amino acids. V lost 3 bases and J 9 bases, leaving 21 bases between the germline ends. Germline CDR1 is GTSNPN and CDR2 is SVGIG (reference sequence).

The genes are TRBV28 and TRBJ2-5, with unresolved D. CDR3 size: 16 residues. The V end was cut by 2 bases, the J end by 2 bases, with 15 bases between. Germline V gene data show CDR1 as MDHEN and CDR2 as SYDVKM. As DNA, the CDR3 is TGTGCCAGCAGTTTAGGTCGGAGCGTTCGACAAGAGACCCAGTACTTC. Amino acid sequence: CASSLGRSVRQETQYF.

CDR3 amino acids: CASSPRDRYYGYTF. The CDR3 bases are TGTGCCAGCAGCCCACGGGACAGATACTATGGCTACACCTTC. V is TRBV11-2 and J is TRBJ1-2, with 7 bases identical to TRBD1. CDR3 size: 14 residues. The V segment lost 5 bases and the J segment 3 bases; nucleotides outside the gene matches: 6. CDR1 SGHAT and CDR2 FQNNGV come from the germline V gene.

This clone was recorded only once. V is TRBV5-6 and J is TRBJ1-2; tentatively, D is TRBD1 (5 bases). This CDR3 has 11 amino acids. The germline CDR1 and CDR2 sequences are SGHDT and YYEEEE. V was clipped by 4 bases and J by 4 bases, with 5 bases between them. The DNA for the CDR3 is TGTGCCAGCAGCGGGGGCTATGGCTACACCTTC. Protein product: CASSGGYGYTF.